This T cell receptor (beta chain) originates from a study of cytomegalovirus exposure and HLA in healthy donors. General study points: Analysis performed later showed TCR beta chains linked to HLA being more clonally expanded than equally common others. Earlier analysis looked at TCR beta V segments, and most were productive about 87% or about 30% of the time. DRB1 had the most TCR associations and HLA-C the fewest, a later analysis found, with rates varying by HLA locus.

With 60 Vbeta and 13 Jbeta primers, the PCR was carried out. Assay used: immunoSEQ multiplex PCR; TCRdb lists only in-frame clones, some missing. The data show roughly 120,000 clones, around 80% seen once. In nominal health when sampled, donors likely had unrecorded immune exposures nonetheless. CDR3 length equals 12 residues. Germline CDR1 and CDR2: ENHRY and SYGVKD. The V gene lost 1 base and the J gene lost 3 bases, with 4 bases spanning the gap. A few counts support this clone. Antigen specificity is unknown. Sequencing was done on a sample of PBMCs. The receptor comes from a human donor in good health. The chain carries TRBV10-3 and TRBJ2-7; D gene unclear. CDR3 region: CAISEYGYEQYF. CDR3 in DNA: TGTGCCATCAGTGAGTACGGCTACGAGCAGTACTTC.